The entry below gives a single T cell receptor beta chain sequence along with its context. Its antigen is currently unknown. This record belongs to a study of blood T cells in healthy people across ages. The overall study: The template switching approach captured approximately one barcoded beta molecule for every two T cells. Study results and limitations: Diversity of TCR beta correlated strongly with naive T cell percentage.

Germline loops: CDR1 LGHDT, CDR2 YNNKEL (reference sequence). This CDR3 has 15 amino acids. The ends were cut back, 0 bases at V and 6 bases at J, with 13 bases in the middle. Sample-barcoded 5' priming and a J-beta primer mix drove a second PCR of roughly 6 to 12 cycles. One entry per CDR3 protein, called by TCRdb with MiXCR from the 5' RACE reads. The sample has nearly 800,000 distinct CDR3 sequences, 20% to 25% seen once. This sample also appeared in a second study, on T cells of mothers and their children.

The material sequenced was blood. The source is a boy aged 10-17 years in good health. The chain joins TRBV3-1 to TRBJ2-3; no firm D call. CDR3 sequence (DNA): TGTGCCAGCAGCCAAGACTGGACCAGCCCCGATACGCAGTATTTT. This sequence encodes CASSQDWTSPDTQYF.